The 22 T cell receptor beta chains presented below share a single source sample, sequenced in a study of radiation and T cells in renal cell carcinoma. Profiled with immunoSEQ multiplex PCR; TCRdb holds only in-frame clones, not every one. The data hold 95,000 or so clones, with about 86% observed a single time. Time point described: baseline pretreatment blood. Treatment given: 15 Gy SBRT to primary tumor, nephrectomy 4 weeks later. The source material was blood, sampled from a patient whose treatment included radiotherapy and nephrectomy. These receptors were taken from a man in his forties or fifties with renal cell carcinoma.

The rearrangement uses TRBV6-5 and TRBJ2-1; a possible D gene is TRBD2 (7 bases). The CDR3 sequence is 15 residues long. Trimming shortened V by 2 bases and J by 4 bases, and 12 bases separated the two germline ends. Germline V lookup: CDR1 MNHEY, CDR2 SVGAGI. In nucleotides, the CDR3 is TGTGCCAGCAGTTACGGGGGGGGGCGATACAATGAGCAGTTCTTC. Translating it yields CASSYGGGRYNEQFF.

This chain links TRBV7-2 with TRBJ2-3; 12 nucleotides match TRBD2. The CDR3 has 15 residues. Germline lookup yields CDR1 SGHTA and CDR2 FQGNSA. Trimming removed 4 bases from V and 2 bases from J; junction bases left unmatched: 1. CDR3: CASSSSGGATDTQYF. CDR3 nucleotide sequence: TGTGCCAGCAGCTCTAGCGGGGGGGCCACAGATACGCAGTATTTT.

This clone was seen once. The J gene is TRBJ2-7, the V gene TRBV6-1, with D tentatively TRBD1 or TRBD2 (5 bases each). Germline lookup yields CDR1 MNHNS and CDR2 SASEGT. V was trimmed by 4 bases and J by 7 bases, leaving 17 bases between them. CDR3 length: 14 amino acids. This chain's CDR3 is CASSVGTGPGEQYF. CDR3 in DNA: TGTGCCAGCAGTGTCGGGACGGGGCCGGGGGAGCAGTACTTC.

V and J are TRBV2 and TRBJ2-1; possible D gene TRBD2, 5 bases. This CDR3 region has 13 residues. Trimming pared 8 bases from V and 9 bases from J, leaving 17 bases between. CDR1 is SNHLY, CDR2 FYNNEI, per germline. The CDR3 DNA sequence: TGTGCCAGCCGACCAGTTGGTGGGAGTGAGCAGTTCTTC. This encodes CASRPVGGSEQFF.

V and J are TRBV2 and TRBJ1-4, with unresolved D. Germline CDR1 SNHLY, CDR2 FYNNEI. V lost 6 bases and J lost 1, with 15 bases in between. This CDR3 comprises 16 residues. CDR3 region: CASSHWAEETNEKLFF. In DNA form, the CDR3 reads TGTGCCAGCAGCCATTGGGCTGAGGAAACTAATGAAAAACTGTTTTTT.

J is TRBJ2-1 and V is TRBV4-2, with TRBD2 matching 8 bases. This CDR3 has 17 amino acids. The germline V gene has CDR1 LGHNA and CDR2 YNFKEQ. V shed 1 base and J 12 bases; nucleotides not matched to a gene: 17. The CDR3 nucleotides read TGTGCCAGCAGCCAAGGTCTTGGTAGCGGGATTACGTCGGGGCAGTTCTTC. Encoded protein: CASSQGLGSGITSGQFF.

The chain couples TRBV5-4 to TRBJ2-5; D perhaps matches TRBD2 (7 bases). CDR3 length: 14 residues. The V end lost 2 bases, the J end lost 5 bases, and 13 bases lay between the germline ends. Germline V gene sequence: CDR1 SGHNT, CDR2 YYREEE (reference sequence). CDR3 sequence (DNA): TGTGCCAGCAGCTTCGCAGGGGAGGGGGAGACCCAGTACTTC. Translation: CASSFAGEGETQYF.

The sample holds a few counts of this clone. V and J are TRBV2 and TRBJ1-5, with a weak D call TRBD1 (5 bases). Trimming took 4 bases from V and 4 from J, leaving 11 bases between them. Per the germline V gene, CDR1 is SNHLY and CDR2 is FYNNEI. This CDR3 contains 14 residues. The CDR3 sequence: CASSGSTDNQPQHF. CDR3 DNA: TGTGCCAGCAGTGGTTCGACAGATAATCAGCCCCAGCATTTT. Drawing the rest from reference TRBV2 and TRBJ1-5, the complete variable domain is EPEVTQTPSHQVTQMGQEVILRCVPISNHLYFYWYRQILGQKVEFLVSFYNNEISEKSEIFDDQFSVERPDGSNFTLKIRSTKLEDSAMYFCASSGSTDNQPQHFGDGTRLSIL.

This chain joins TRBV14 and TRBJ1-2; no clear D. The CDR3 covers 13 residues. The V and J ends lost 0 bases and 5 bases respectively, with 7 bases between them. Germline V gives CDR1 SGHDN, CDR2 FVKESK. In nucleotides, the CDR3 is TGTGCCAGCAGCCAAGATATCGGATATGGCTACACCTTC. It codes for CASSQDIGYGYTF.

This clone was recorded a few times. The V gene is TRBV15, the J gene TRBJ2-3; possible D gene TRBD1, 7 bases. This CDR3 spans 15 amino acids. CDR1 LNHNV and CDR2 YYDKDF come from the germline V gene (reference sequence). V lost 3 bases to trimming and J lost 4 bases, with 14 bases between them. CDR3 in DNA: TGTGCCACCAGCAGCGATGGGGGGACAGCAGATACGCAGTATTTT. Translating gives CATSSDGGTADTQYF.

The chain links TRBV27 to TRBJ2-7; 8 bases match TRBD1. J gave up 4 bases and V 2 bases, and 4 bases lay outside the gene matches. Germline CDR1 MNHEY, CDR2 SMNVEV (reference sequence). The CDR3 has 14 residues. The CDR3 nucleotides are TGTGCCAGCAGTTTACAGGGGGCTCAATACGAGCAGTACTTC. It is translated as CASSLQGAQYEQYF.

The rearrangement links TRBV30 to TRBJ1-5, with D unclear. Trimming removed 2 bases from V and 4 bases from J, with 12 bases in between. Germline-derived CDR1 and CDR2 are GTSNPN and SVGIG (reference sequence). The CDR3 runs 14 residues. The CDR3 loop reads CAWSPGQRNQPQHF. In nucleotides, the CDR3 is TGTGCCTGGAGTCCAGGCCAAAGAAATCAGCCCCAGCATTTT.

This chain uses TRBV2 with TRBJ1-5, with 8 nucleotides matching TRBD1. This CDR3 region has 13 residues. Trimming cost V 6 bases and J 2 bases; bases outside gene matches: 0. CDR1 and CDR2 (germline): SNHLY, FYNNEI. CDR3 bases: TGTGCCAGCAGGGACAGGGGCAATCAGCCCCAGCATTTT. Residues: CASRDRGNQPQHF.

Many counts were recorded for this clone. The rearrangement joins TRBV19 to TRBJ1-2; possible D gene TRBD1, 5 bases. Germline V gene data show CDR1 as LNHDA and CDR2 as SQIVND (reference sequence). The V gene lost 10 bases and the J gene lost 6 bases, with 9 bases spanning the gap. This CDR3 is 10 amino acids long. In DNA form, the CDR3 reads TGTGCCAATGGGGGTGATGGCTACACCTTC. This gives the protein CANGGDGYTF.

The chain has TRBV5-1 and TRBJ2-5; 8 nucleotides line up with TRBD1. CDR3 length: 15 residues. The V gene's germline CDR1 is SGHRS and CDR2 YFSETQ. Trimming at V came to 4 bases and at J to 5 bases, leaving 10 bases not matched to a gene. In nucleotides, the CDR3 is TGCGCCAGCAGCCTTGTTCCAGGGGGCCTTGAGACCCAGTACTTC. This codes for CASSLVPGGLETQYF.

This chain connects TRBV2 to TRBJ2-2; TRBD2 is a possible D gene (7 bases). The length of the CDR3 is 16 residues. Germline values: CDR1 SNHLY, CDR2 FYNNEI. Between the trimmed V and J ends, which lost 8 bases and 0 bases, there was a span of 16 bases. The CDR3 DNA is TGTGCCAGCTGGGGGGGCTACTTCGCGAACACCGGGGAGCTGTTTTTT. Protein sequence: CASWGGYFANTGELFF. The complete variable domain, with remaining parts taken from reference TRBV2 and TRBJ2-2, reads EPEVTQTPSHQVTQMGQEVILRCVPISNHLYFYWYRQILGQKVEFLVSFYNNEISEKSEIFDDQFSVERPDGSNFTLKIRSTKLEDSAMYFCASWGGYFANTGELFFGEGSRLTVL.

The chain is built from TRBV18 and TRBJ2-7; 7 bases line up with TRBD1. The CDR3 runs 16 residues. V lost 2 bases and J lost 1; bases outside the gene matches: 8. Germline CDR1 is KGHSH and CDR2 is LQKENI. This chain's CDR3 is CASSPTPGQKSYEQYF. The CDR3 nucleotides are TGTGCCAGCTCACCAACCCCGGGACAGAAGTCCTACGAGCAGTACTTC.

The chain is built from TRBV30 and TRBJ1-5; no clear D gene. Germline V CDR1 and CDR2: GTSNPN, SVGIG (reference sequence). The CDR3 runs 12 residues. V was cut by 4 bases and J by 4 bases, with 8 bases left in between. Here the CDR3 DNA reads TGTGCCTGGATTAAGGGTAATCAGCCCCAGCATTTT. This encodes CAWIKGNQPQHF.

The V and J genes are TRBV5-6 and TRBJ2-5; 8 nucleotides line up with TRBD1. CDR1 is SGHDT and CDR2 is YYEEEE in the germline V gene. Trimming took 0 bases from V and 4 from J; bases not matched to a gene: 5. This CDR3 contains 15 residues. CDR3 sequence reads: CASSLDRGASETQYF. Here the CDR3 DNA reads TGTGCCAGCAGCTTGGACAGGGGGGCCTCAGAGACCCAGTACTTC.

The chain combines TRBV6-1 with TRBJ2-7; 14 positions match TRBD2. CDR3 length: 17 amino acids. Germline lookup yields CDR1 MNHNS and CDR2 SASEGT. V trimming: 4 bases; J trimming: 2 bases; junction bases outside the gene matches: 7. The CDR3 loop is CASSVSGTSGGTYEQYF. As DNA, the CDR3 is TGTGCCAGCAGTGTTTCCGGGACTAGCGGGGGAACCTACGAGCAGTACTTC.

This chain connects TRBV6-6 to TRBJ2-4; TRBD2 might be the D (6 bases). Germline V gene lookup returns CDR1 MNHNY and CDR2 SVGAGI (reference sequence). The CDR3 consists of 13 residues. Between the trimmed V and J ends, which lost 8 bases and 0 bases, there was a span of 8 bases. In DNA, the CDR3 is TGTGCCAGCGAGGGACTAGCCAAAAACATTCAGTACTTC. This codes for CASEGLAKNIQYF.

V usage is TRBV5-1 and J usage is TRBJ2-7; D possibly matches TRBD1 or TRBD2 (5 bases each). The CDR3 runs 15 residues. The germline CDR1 and CDR2 sequences are SGHRS and YFSETQ. Trimming stripped 3 bases from V and 2 bases from J, with 15 bases between. The CDR3 reads CASSSTGTGPYEQYF. For the CDR3, the DNA is TGCGCCAGCAGCTCCACCGGGACGGGACCCTACGAGCAGTACTTC.